The entry below describes one T cell receptor (beta chain). Germline CDR1 is LGHNA and CDR2 is YSLEER. The CDR3 runs to 14 residues. V gave up 0 bases and J gave up 0 bases, with 6 bases separating them. Method: immunoSEQ multiplex PCR; TCRdb's copy keeps in-frame clones and lacks some. The data contain around 71,000 clones, 92% of them seen just once; the ten biggest clones take up roughly 1.5%. The record originates from a study of T cell changes during pregnancy in multiple sclerosis. This receptor was taken from a female donor with multiple sclerosis, enrolled in a pregnancy study. The material was peripheral blood, obtained after pregnancy. The V and J genes are TRBV4-3 and TRBJ2-7, with no clear D. CDR3 in DNA: TGCGCCAGCAGCCAAGAACTGTTCTCCTACGAGCAGTACTTC. Protein product: CASSQELFSYEQYF.